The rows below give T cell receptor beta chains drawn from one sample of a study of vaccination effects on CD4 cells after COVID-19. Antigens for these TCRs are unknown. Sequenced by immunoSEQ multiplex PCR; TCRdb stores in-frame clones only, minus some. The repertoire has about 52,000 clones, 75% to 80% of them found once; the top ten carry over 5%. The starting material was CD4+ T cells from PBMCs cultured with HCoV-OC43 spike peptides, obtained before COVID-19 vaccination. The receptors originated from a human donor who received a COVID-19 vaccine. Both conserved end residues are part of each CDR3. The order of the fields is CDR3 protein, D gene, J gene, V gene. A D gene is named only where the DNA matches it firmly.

CDR3: CASSPRTGASKYGYTF
D: TRBD1
J: TRBJ1-2
V: TRBV9

CDR3: CASSPDRAPTEAFF
D: TRBD1
J: TRBJ1-1
V: TRBV18

CDR3: CASSSDRYYGYTF
D: NA
J: TRBJ1-2
V: TRBV28

CDR3: CASSLGGAGEKLFF
D: NA
J: TRBJ1-4
V: TRBV7-2

CDR3: CASSSQGTNEKLFF
D: TRBD1
J: TRBJ1-4
V: TRBV28

CDR3: CASSLFPLAYRNTGELFF
D: NA
J: TRBJ2-2
V: TRBV5-8

CDR3: CASSDGTSVETQYF
D: TRBD2
J: TRBJ2-5
V: TRBV10-1

CDR3: CASSLASGGAPGANVLTF
D: TRBD2
J: TRBJ2-6
V: TRBV7-2

CDR3: CASTTIRSGANVLTF
D: NA
J: TRBJ2-6
V: TRBV6-5

CDR3: CASSRQLDSYTEAFF
D: NA
J: TRBJ1-1
V: TRBV4-2

CDR3: CAWRGQGATGELFF
D: TRBD1
J: TRBJ2-2
V: TRBV30

CDR3: CASKKVDSPLHF
D: NA
J: TRBJ1-6
V: TRBV6-5

CDR3: CASSDDRGGNQPQHF
D: TRBD1
J: TRBJ1-5
V: TRBV18

CDR3: CASRGAGLPNTEAFF
D: NA
J: TRBJ1-1
V: TRBV2

CDR3: CASSLGTGGAGELFF
D: TRBD1
J: TRBJ2-2
V: TRBV5-1

CDR3: CASRGQGITDTQYF
D: NA
J: TRBJ2-3
V: TRBV19

CDR3: CATSDFQQLNEQFF
D: NA
J: TRBJ2-1
V: TRBV24-1

CDR3: CASSLLGGALTDTQYF
D: NA
J: TRBJ2-3
V: TRBV5-4

CDR3: CASSEAAMELNEQFF
D: NA
J: TRBJ2-1
V: TRBV6-4

CDR3: CATGDSRNTGELFF
D: TRBD1
J: TRBJ2-2
V: TRBV24-1

CDR3: CASSPDGSYGYTF
D: NA
J: TRBJ1-2
V: TRBV6-2/TRBV6-3

CDR3: CASQSQTAGELFF
D: NA
J: TRBJ2-2
V: TRBV2

CDR3: CASSQEGGQETQYF
D: NA
J: TRBJ2-5
V: TRBV3-1/TRBV3-2

CDR3: CASSHLGKNIQYF
D: NA
J: TRBJ2-4
V: TRBV23-1

CDR3: CASSAHALGRTQETQYF
D: NA
J: TRBJ2-5
V: TRBV6-1

CDR3: CASSSQAGWLETQYF
D: NA
J: TRBJ2-5
V: TRBV11-2

CDR3: CASSFKQEYGYTF
D: NA
J: TRBJ1-2
V: TRBV12-3/TRBV12-4

CDR3: CASSKGDRTFLWVGYTF
D: NA
J: TRBJ1-2
V: TRBV21-1

CDR3: CASSLTGGGRGTEAFF
D: NA
J: TRBJ1-1
V: TRBV7-3

CDR3: CASSTGTSGWHGELFF
D: TRBD2
J: TRBJ2-2
V: TRBV5-5

CDR3: CASSRPLGMTNEKLFF
D: NA
J: TRBJ1-4
V: TRBV4-1

CDR3: CASSEGGPRGYTF
D: NA
J: TRBJ1-2
V: TRBV9

CDR3: CASSLPTEGGEKLFF
D: NA
J: TRBJ1-4
V: TRBV5-4

CDR3: CASSPDSRGNQPQHF
D: NA
J: TRBJ1-5
V: TRBV19

CDR3: CATSRDLSVTDTQYF
D: NA
J: TRBJ2-3
V: TRBV15

CDR3: CASSGTPYSNQPQHF
D: NA
J: TRBJ1-5
V: TRBV9

CDR3: CATSDSGTEGAGQPQHF
D: TRBD1
J: TRBJ1-5
V: TRBV24-1

CDR3: CASSQMGGTSGEGRELFF
D: TRBD2
J: TRBJ2-2
V: TRBV3-1/TRBV3-2

CDR3: CASSKTGTGTDTQYF
D: NA
J: TRBJ2-3
V: TRBV7-3

CDR3: CATSDLQAKETQYF
D: NA
J: TRBJ2-5
V: TRBV24-1

CDR3: CASSEGTGAYQPQHF
D: TRBD1
J: TRBJ1-5
V: TRBV5-1

CDR3: CSVLGQGGRRMNTEAFF
D: TRBD1
J: TRBJ1-1
V: TRBV29-1

CDR3: CASSPLAGEYNEQFF
D: TRBD2
J: TRBJ2-1
V: TRBV18

CDR3: CASSGEGSLNTEAFF
D: NA
J: TRBJ1-1
V: TRBV5-4

CDR3: CASSLSRGETQYF
D: NA
J: TRBJ2-5
V: TRBV7-3

CDR3: CASRKQGGSTDTQYF
D: TRBD1
J: TRBJ2-3
V: TRBV2

CDR3: CASSANRVVSSEAFF
D: NA
J: TRBJ1-1
V: TRBV2

CDR3: CASAGQGNTEAFF
D: NA
J: TRBJ1-1
V: TRBV2

CDR3: CASRDSGAAFF
D: NA
J: TRBJ1-1
V: TRBV10-2

CDR3: CASSLGGGRDEQFF
D: NA
J: TRBJ2-1
V: TRBV11-2

CDR3: CASSYDRGAIGELFF
D: NA
J: TRBJ2-2
V: TRBV6-5

CDR3: CASSPETNSPLHF
D: NA
J: TRBJ1-6
V: TRBV2

CDR3: CASSIEGWRSNTGELFF
D: NA
J: TRBJ2-2
V: TRBV19